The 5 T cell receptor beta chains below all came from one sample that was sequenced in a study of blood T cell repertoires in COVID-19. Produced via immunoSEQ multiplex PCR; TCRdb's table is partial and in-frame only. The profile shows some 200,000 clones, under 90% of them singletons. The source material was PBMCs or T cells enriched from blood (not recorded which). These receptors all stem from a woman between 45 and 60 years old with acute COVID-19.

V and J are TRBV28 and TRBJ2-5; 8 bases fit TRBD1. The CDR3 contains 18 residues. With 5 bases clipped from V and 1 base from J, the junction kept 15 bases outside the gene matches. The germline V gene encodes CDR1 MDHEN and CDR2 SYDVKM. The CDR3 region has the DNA TGTGCCAGCAGTCATGGATTTAGGACAGGGAAGGTCCAAGAGACCCAGTACTTC. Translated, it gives CASSHGFRTGKVQETQYF. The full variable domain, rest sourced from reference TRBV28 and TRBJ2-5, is DVKVTQSSRYLVKRTGEKVFLECVQDMDHENMFWYRQDPGLGLRLIYFSYDVKMKEKGDIPEGYSVSREKKERFSLILESASTNQTSMYLCASSHGFRTGKVQETQYFGPGTRLLVL.

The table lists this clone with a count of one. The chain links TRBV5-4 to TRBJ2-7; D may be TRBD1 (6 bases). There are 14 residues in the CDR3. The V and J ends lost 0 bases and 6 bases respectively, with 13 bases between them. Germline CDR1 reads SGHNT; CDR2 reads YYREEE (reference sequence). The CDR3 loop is CASSLDSQTGEQYF. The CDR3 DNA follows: TGTGCCAGCAGCTTGGACAGCCAGACAGGCGAGCAGTACTTC.

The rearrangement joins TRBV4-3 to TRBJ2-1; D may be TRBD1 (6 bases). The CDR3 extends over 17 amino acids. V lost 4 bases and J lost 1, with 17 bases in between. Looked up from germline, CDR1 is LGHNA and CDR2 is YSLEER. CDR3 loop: CASSPTFIQGSYNEQFF. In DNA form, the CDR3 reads TGCGCCAGCAGCCCGACGTTTATACAGGGATCCTACAATGAGCAGTTCTTC.

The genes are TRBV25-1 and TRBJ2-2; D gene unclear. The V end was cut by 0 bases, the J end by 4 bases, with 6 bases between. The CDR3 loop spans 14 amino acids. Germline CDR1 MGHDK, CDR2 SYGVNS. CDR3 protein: CASSEYPSTGELFF. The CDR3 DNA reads TGTGCCAGCAGTGAATATCCCTCCACCGGGGAGCTGTTTTTT.

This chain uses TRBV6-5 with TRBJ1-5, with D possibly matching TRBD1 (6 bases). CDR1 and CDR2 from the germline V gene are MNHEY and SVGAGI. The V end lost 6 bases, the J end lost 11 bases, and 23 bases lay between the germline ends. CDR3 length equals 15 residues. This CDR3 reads CASRQDSQLTLTQHF. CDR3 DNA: TGTGCCAGCAGGCAGGACAGCCAACTAACCCTGACCCAGCATTTT.